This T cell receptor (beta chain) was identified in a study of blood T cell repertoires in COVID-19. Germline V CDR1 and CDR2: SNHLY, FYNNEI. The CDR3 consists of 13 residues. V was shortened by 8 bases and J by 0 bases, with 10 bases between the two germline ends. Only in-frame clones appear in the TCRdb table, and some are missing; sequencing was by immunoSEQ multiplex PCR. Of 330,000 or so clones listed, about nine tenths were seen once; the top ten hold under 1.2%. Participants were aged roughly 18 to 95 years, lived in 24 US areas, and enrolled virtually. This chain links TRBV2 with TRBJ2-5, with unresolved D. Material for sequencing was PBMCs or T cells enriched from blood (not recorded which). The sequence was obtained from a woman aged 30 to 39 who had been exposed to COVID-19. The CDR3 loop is CASLFEYQETQYF. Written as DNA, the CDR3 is TGTGCCAGCCTGTTCGAGTACCAAGAGACCCAGTACTTC.